The TCR beta chain described here comes from a study of glioma-infiltrating T cells after dendritic cell vaccination. Study at large: The vaccine used monocyte-derived dendritic cells pulsed overnight with autologous tumor lysate.

Germline CDR1 is SGHTA and CDR2 is FQGNSA. V lost 1 base, J lost 0 bases, and 7 bases lay in between. The CDR3 contains 14 residues. Note on this clone: The target antigen is unknown.

The time point denotes: after dendritic cell vaccination, including at tumor progression/relapse. Isocitrate dehydrogenase mutation was absent in all glioblastoma patients. Study-wide findings and caveats: Higher TCR clonality did not directly relate to longer survival.

TCRB CDR3 was amplified from 2 ug genomic DNA or less. Sequencing used immunoSEQ multiplex PCR; TCRdb keeps in-frame clones, though not all of them. The repertoire has roughly 85,000 clones, 85% of them found once; the top ten carry 8.5%. The J gene is TRBJ2-7, the V gene TRBV7-2, with a tentative D call TRBD1 (5 bases). The source was blood, collected after dendritic cell vaccination. The receptor comes from a human donor with glioblastoma. CDR3 protein: CASSLVRASYEQYF. In DNA form, the CDR3 reads TGTGCCAGCAGCTTAGTCAGGGCCTCCTACGAGCAGTACTTC.